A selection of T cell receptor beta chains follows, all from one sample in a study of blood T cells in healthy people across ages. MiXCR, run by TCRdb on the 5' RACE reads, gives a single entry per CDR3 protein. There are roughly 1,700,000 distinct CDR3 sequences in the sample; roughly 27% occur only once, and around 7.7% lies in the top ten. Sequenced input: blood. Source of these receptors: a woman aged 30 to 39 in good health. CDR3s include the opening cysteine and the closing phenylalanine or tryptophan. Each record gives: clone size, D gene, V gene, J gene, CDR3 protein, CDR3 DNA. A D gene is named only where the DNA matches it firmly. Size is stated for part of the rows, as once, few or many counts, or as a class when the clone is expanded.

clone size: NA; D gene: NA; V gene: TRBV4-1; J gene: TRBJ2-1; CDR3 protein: CASSGGAGQGRNEQFF; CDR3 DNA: TGCGCCAGCAGCGGAGGAGCTGGGCAGGGTAGGAATGAGCAGTTCTTC
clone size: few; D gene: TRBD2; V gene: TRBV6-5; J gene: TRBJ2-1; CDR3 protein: CASSSSGRVYSEQFF; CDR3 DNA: TGTGCCAGCAGTTCTAGCGGGAGAGTTTACAGTGAGCAGTTCTTC
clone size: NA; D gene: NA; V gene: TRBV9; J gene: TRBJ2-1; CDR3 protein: CASSTGTYSYNEQFF; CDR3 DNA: TGTGCCAGCAGCACAGGGACGTATTCCTACAATGAGCAGTTCTTC
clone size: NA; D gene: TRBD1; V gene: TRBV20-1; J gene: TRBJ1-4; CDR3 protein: CSAREGQGREKLFF; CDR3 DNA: TGCAGTGCTAGAGAGGGACAGGGTCGTGAAAAACTGTTTTTT
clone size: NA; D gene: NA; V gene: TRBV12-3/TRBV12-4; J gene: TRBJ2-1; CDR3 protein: CASSSSQGRGRFF; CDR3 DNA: TGTGCCAGCAGCTCATCCCAGGGGAGGGGGCGGTTCTTC
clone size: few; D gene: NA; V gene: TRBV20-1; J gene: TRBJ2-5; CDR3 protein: CSAGPAGETQYF; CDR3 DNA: TGCAGTGCGGGCCCGGCGGGGGAGACCCAGTACTTC
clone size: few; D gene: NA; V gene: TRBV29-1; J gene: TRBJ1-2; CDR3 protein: CSVAIGREGGYTF; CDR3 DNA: TGCAGCGTTGCAATAGGACGGGAGGGCGGCTACACCTTC
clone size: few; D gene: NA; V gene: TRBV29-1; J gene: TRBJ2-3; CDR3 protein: CSVERGGSATDTQYF; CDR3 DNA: TGCAGCGTTGAAAGAGGAGGGTCAGCGACAGATACGCAGTATTTT
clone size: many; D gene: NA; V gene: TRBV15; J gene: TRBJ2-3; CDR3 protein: CATSSSYRTDTQYF; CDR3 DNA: TGTGCCACCAGCTCGAGCTACCGCACAGATACGCAGTATTTT
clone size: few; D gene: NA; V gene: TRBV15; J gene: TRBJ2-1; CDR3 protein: CATSRVAQDEQFF; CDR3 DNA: TGTGCCACCAGCAGAGTGGCGCAAGACGAGCAGTTCTTC
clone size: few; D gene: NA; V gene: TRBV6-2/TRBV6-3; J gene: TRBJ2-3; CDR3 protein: CASSYNYLDTQYF; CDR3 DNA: TGTGCCAGCAGTTACAACTACCTAGATACGCAGTATTTT
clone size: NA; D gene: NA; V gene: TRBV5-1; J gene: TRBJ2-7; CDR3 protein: CASGLDIGDKQYF; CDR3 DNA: TGCGCCAGCGGCTTGGACATCGGGGATAAGCAGTACTTC
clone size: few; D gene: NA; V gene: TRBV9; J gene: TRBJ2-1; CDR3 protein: CASSVRNPEEVSYNEQFF; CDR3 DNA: TGTGCCAGCAGCGTACGTAATCCCGAGGAGGTTAGCTACAATGAGCAGTTCTTC
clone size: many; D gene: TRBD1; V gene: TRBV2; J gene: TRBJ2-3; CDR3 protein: CASSVTGGGPDTQYF; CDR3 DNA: TGTGCCAGCAGCGTCACAGGGGGAGGTCCAGATACGCAGTATTTT
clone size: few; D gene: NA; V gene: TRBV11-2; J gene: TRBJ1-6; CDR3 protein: CASSLEGYTYNSPLHF; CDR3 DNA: TGTGCCAGCAGCTTAGAGGGTTACACCTATAATTCACCCCTCCACTTT
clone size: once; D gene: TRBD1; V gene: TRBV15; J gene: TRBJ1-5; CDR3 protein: CATARGTGYAIQHF; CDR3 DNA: TGTGCCACCGCCCGAGGGACAGGGTACGCAATTCAGCATTTT
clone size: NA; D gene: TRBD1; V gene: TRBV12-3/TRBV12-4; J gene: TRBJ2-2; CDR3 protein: CASRGGQGRTGELFF; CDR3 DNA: TGTGCCAGCAGGGGGGGACAGGGGCGGACCGGGGAGCTGTTTTTT
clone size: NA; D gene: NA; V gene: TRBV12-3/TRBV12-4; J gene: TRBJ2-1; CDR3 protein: CASGRESYNEQFF; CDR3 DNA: TGTGCCAGCGGTCGGGAGTCCTACAATGAGCAGTTCTTC
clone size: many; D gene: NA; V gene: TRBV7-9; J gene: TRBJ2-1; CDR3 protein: CASSFLAENNEQFF; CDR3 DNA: TGTGCCAGCAGCTTTCTCGCAGAAAACAATGAGCAGTTCTTC
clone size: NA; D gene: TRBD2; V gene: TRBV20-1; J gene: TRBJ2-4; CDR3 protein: CSARAAGGIKSISNSKNIQYF; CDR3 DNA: TGCAGTGCTAGAGCAGCGGGAGGGATCAAAAGTATCTCGAACTCAAAAAACATTCAGTACTTC
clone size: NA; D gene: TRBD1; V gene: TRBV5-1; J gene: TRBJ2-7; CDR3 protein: CASSRDRGPSPTCEQYF; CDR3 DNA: TGCGCCAGCAGCCGGGACAGGGGGCCCTCCCCCACCTGCGAGCAGTACTTC
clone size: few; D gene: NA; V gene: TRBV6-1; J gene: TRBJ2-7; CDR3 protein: CASSSDNEQYF; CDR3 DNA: TGTGCCAGCAGTTCAGACAATGAGCAGTACTTC
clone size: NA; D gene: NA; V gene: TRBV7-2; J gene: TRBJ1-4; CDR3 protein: CASSLGSAEKLFF; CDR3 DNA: TGTGCCAGCAGCTTAGGTAGTGCTGAAAAACTGTTTTTT
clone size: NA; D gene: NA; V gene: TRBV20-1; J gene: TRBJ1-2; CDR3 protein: CRAKGGSYGYTF; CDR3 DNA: TGCAGAGCTAAAGGGGGGTCCTATGGCTACACCTTC
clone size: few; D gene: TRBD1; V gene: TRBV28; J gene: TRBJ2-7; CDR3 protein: CASQTGGWHEQYF; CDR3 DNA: TGTGCCAGCCAGACAGGGGGCTGGCACGAGCAGTACTTC
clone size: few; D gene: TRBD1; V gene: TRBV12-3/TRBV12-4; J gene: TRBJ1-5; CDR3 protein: CASSIGTGHQPQHF; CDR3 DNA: TGTGCCAGCAGTATCGGGACAGGTCATCAGCCCCAGCATTTT
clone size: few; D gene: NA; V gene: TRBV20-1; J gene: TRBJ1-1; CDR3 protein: CSARFLRNTEAFF; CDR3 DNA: TGCAGTGCTAGGTTCTTGCGGAACACTGAAGCTTTCTTT